The clone carrying this TCR beta chain appeared many times. The antigen is not known. Next came a second PCR, run for roughly 6 to 11 cycles, which used a sample-barcoded 5' primer along with a J-beta primer mix. MiXCR, run by TCRdb on the 5' RACE reads, gives a single entry per CDR3 protein. Of about 800,000 distinct CDR3 sequences listed, roughly 25% are singletons. This record comes from a study of blood T cells in healthy people across ages. The study, taken as a whole, reports: Naive CD4+ cell counts and diversity both ran higher in long-lived than in aged donors.

V shed 8 bases and J shed 3 bases, with 4 bases lying between them. From germline, CDR1 is SGHTA and CDR2 FQGNSA. The CDR3 extends over 10 amino acids. This same sample was also taken into another study, of T cells of mothers and their children. That work states: Donation involved a few healthy Caucasian mothers and the six children that they had. There were over 8 million TCR beta CDR3 reads from each mother and approximately 3 million from each child. Not a single persistent microchimeric T cell clone was detected.

Sequencing was performed on blood. V usage is TRBV7-2 and J usage is TRBJ1-2; no clear D. This sequence originates from a boy aged 5-17 years in good health. The CDR3 nucleotides are TGTGCCAGCGGCGACTATGGCTACACCTTC. Translation gives CASGDYGYTF.